This T cell receptor beta chain is drawn from a study of CD8+ T cells in alopecia areata. Reverse transcribed after extraction, RNA yielded cDNA as the sequencing template. Generated by immunoSEQ multiplex PCR, the TCRdb table keeps only in-frame clones and is missing some. The sample shows around 300,000 clones, 50% to 75% of them seen only once. Per the germline V gene, CDR1 is SGHTA and CDR2 is FQGTGA. The CDR3 is 15 residues long. V was pared by 4 bases and J by 0 bases, with 13 bases between. Sample treatment: oral pan-JAK inhibitor, 5-10 mg twice daily. Findings of the study overall: Among patients, TCR sharing was less clear than in mice, a difference possibly due in part to HLA diversity in the patient population.

Note on this clone: Its matching antigen is unknown.

The chain couples TRBV7-3 to TRBJ2-7, with D perhaps matching TRBD2 (6 bases). The source material was CD4+ T cells sorted from blood, sampled at approximately week 51, from a patient treated with tofacitinib. The receptor's source is a human donor with alopecia areata. CDR3 in amino acids: CASSYSGAGSYEQYF. The CDR3, as DNA: TGTGCCAGCAGCTACTCGGGAGCTGGCTCCTACGAGCAGTACTTC.